This T cell receptor (beta chain) was retrieved from a study of T cell responses to AZD1222 COVID-19 vaccine. Overall study findings and caveats: Two AZD1222 administrations were followed by greater Spike-specific TCR breadth and depth. There were mostly white British donors and more females than males, and clonal diversity was possibly underestimated. Vaccine-related CD4 TCRs covered spike, predominating at 160-218 and 743-854.

Notes on this clone: Antigen: not known.

The table came from immunoSEQ multiplex PCR; TCRdb's copy has only in-frame clones and leaves some out. The sample holds 80,000 or so clones, roughly 80% seen once. Germline V lookup: CDR1 SGDLS, CDR2 YYNGEE. With V trimmed by 4 bases and J by 0 bases, 1 base remained unmatched. This CDR3 region has 15 residues. This TCR came from an adult who received the MenACWY meningococcal vaccine as a control. The specimen comprised peripheral blood, sampled 28 days after the second dose of the MenACWY control vaccine. V gene TRBV9 combines with J gene TRBJ2-1, with 10 bases that match TRBD2. This CDR3 is CASSSGRVSYNEQFF. Here the CDR3 DNA reads TGTGCCAGCAGCAGCGGGAGGGTCTCCTACAATGAGCAGTTCTTC.